This T cell receptor beta chain comes out of a study of T-cell reconstitution after alpha-beta-depleted transplantation in children. Unique molecular identifiers were used to barcode this TCRbeta library. One entry per CDR3 protein results from TCRdb running MiXCR on the PCR reads. Here the sample spans around 530,000 distinct CDR3 sequences, over 25% being singletons. The CDR3 sequence is 13 residues long. The germline V gene has CDR1 SGHTA and CDR2 FQGNSA. Trimming removed 6 bases at V and 10 bases at J, with 16 bases between. Only a few counts were recorded for this clonotype. Specimen: PBMCs from the stem cell graft donor, collected from the stem cell graft. This sequence originates from a human donor who donated a stem cell graft to a child with aplastic anemia. The chain has TRBV7-2 and TRBJ1-5; D unclear. The CDR3 DNA reads TGTGCCAGCAGTTCAGCTAGGGAGCATCCCCAGCATTTT. Translated, it gives CASSSAREHPQHF.